This T cell receptor (beta chain) emerged from a study of blood T cell repertoires in COVID-19. Study-level information: COVID-19 samples collected from the United States, Italy and Spain covered acute and convalescent phases. PBMCs, B-cell-depleted T cells, or T cells were the source of the cDNA or gDNA that made up the material.

In the original processing: Amplification of reference gene primers provided the estimated nucleated cell counts. TCRdb's table, derived via immunoSEQ multiplex PCR, lists solely in-frame clones and lacks some. The V and J calls and clone size were taken over from that table, and D and trimming were inferred from the DNA. The table lists tens of thousands of clones, about four fifths of them singletons. With 4 bases clipped from V and 3 bases from J, the junction kept 7 bases outside the gene matches. Germline assignment: CDR1 SGHRS and CDR2 YFSETQ. CDR3 size: 15 residues. The genes are TRBV5-1 and TRBJ2-3, with 8 bases aligning to TRBD2. The sequencing sample was made of peripheral blood. The TCR was taken from a woman aged 55-69 years with acute or convalescent COVID-19. The CDR3 sequence is CASSDSGDKTDTQYF. For the CDR3, the DNA is TGCGCCAGCAGCGATAGCGGGGACAAGACAGATACGCAGTATTTT. Variable domain in full (rest from reference TRBV5-1 and TRBJ2-3): KAGVTQTPRYLIKTRGQQVTLSCSPISGHRSVSWYQQTPGQGLQFLFEYFSETQRNKGNFPGRFSGRQFSNSRSEMNVSTLELGDSALYLCASSDSGDKTDTQYFGPGTRLTVL.